What follows are 6 T cell receptor beta chains derived from one specimen sequenced in a study of PD-1 blockade in classical Hodgkin lymphoma. As for time point: cycle 4 day 1 (C4D1), after more than five weeks of nivolumab. Exposure to brentuximab vedotin varied, and each patient had relapsed following autologous stem cell transplantation. The table came from immunoSEQ multiplex PCR; TCRdb's copy has only in-frame clones and leaves some out. The table includes approximately 17,000 clones, about 65% detected once. The sequencing used peripheral blood mononuclear cells (PBMCs), collected before the fourth cycle of nivolumab. The receptors originated from a human donor with classical Hodgkin lymphoma.

The chain uses TRBV7-2 and TRBJ2-6, with D possibly TRBD2 on 7 matching bases. The V gene's germline CDR1 is SGHTA and CDR2 FQGNSA. Trimming took off 5 bases at V and 0 bases at J, with 14 bases between the two ends. CDR3 length: 17 amino acids. CDR3 sequence reads: CASSRKGGGSGANVLTF. CDR3 bases: TGTGCCAGCAGCCGTAAGGGAGGGGGCTCTGGGGCCAACGTCCTGACTTTC.

This clone has just a few counts. The chain carries TRBV19 and TRBJ1-2; no clear D. The V and J ends lost 7 bases and 4 bases respectively, with 10 bases between them. Germline loops: CDR1 LNHDA, CDR2 SQIVND (reference sequence). The CDR3 runs 12 residues. CDR3 sequence: CASNDAAYGYTF. The CDR3 DNA follows: TGTGCCAGTAACGACGCTGCCTATGGCTACACCTTC.

The rearrangement uses TRBV10-3 and TRBJ2-7; TRBD1 matches at 9 bases. The germline V gene has CDR1 ENHRY and CDR2 SYGVKD. The CDR3 sequence is 16 residues long. The ends lost 2 bases at V and 2 bases at J; junction bases unmatched: 7. CDR3 in amino acids: CAISETDRGRPYEQYF. In DNA form, the CDR3 reads TGTGCCATCAGTGAGACCGACAGGGGGAGGCCCTACGAGCAGTACTTC.

This clone was detected a few times. This chain connects TRBV6-1 to TRBJ1-1; D gene ambiguous. Trimming removed 8 bases from V and 11 bases from J, with 6 bases in between. CDR3 length: 8 amino acids. The germline gives CDR1 MNHNS, CDR2 SASEGT. The CDR3 region has the DNA TGTGCCAGCGGCGTGGCTTTCTTT. Residues: CASGVAFF.

On this clone: This may come from a read error, since a much larger clone is one base off. The chain has TRBV4-1 and TRBJ1-3, with a possible D match to TRBD1 (5 bases). Trimming removed 0 bases at V and 0 bases at J, with 9 bases between. Germline CDR1 is MGHRA and CDR2 is YSYEKL. The CDR3 consists of 16 residues. The CDR3 DNA is TGCGCCAGCAGCCAAGATACGACAGACTCTGGAAACACCATATATTTT. It yields the protein CASSQDTTDSGNTIYF.

V gene TRBV5-5 combines with J gene TRBJ1-5, with D perhaps TRBD1 (5 bases). This CDR3 spans 16 amino acids. V was pared by 4 bases and J by 4 bases, with 18 bases between. CDR1 is SGHKS, CDR2 YYEKEE, per germline (reference sequence). CDR3 loop: CASSPSPWGGNQPQHF. The CDR3 region has the DNA TGTGCCAGCAGCCCATCCCCCTGGGGCGGTAATCAGCCCCAGCATTTT.